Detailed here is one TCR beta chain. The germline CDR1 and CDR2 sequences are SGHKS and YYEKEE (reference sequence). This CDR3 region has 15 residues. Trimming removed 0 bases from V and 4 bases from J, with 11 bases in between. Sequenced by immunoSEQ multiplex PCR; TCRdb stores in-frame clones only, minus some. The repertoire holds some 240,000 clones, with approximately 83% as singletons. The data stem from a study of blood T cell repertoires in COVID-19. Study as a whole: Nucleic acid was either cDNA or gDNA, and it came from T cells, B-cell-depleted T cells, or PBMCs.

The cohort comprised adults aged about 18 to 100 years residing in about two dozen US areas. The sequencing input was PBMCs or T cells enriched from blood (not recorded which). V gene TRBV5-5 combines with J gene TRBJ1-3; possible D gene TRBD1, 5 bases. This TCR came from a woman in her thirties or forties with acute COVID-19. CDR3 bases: TGTGCCAGCAGCTTGGACAGGACGACGGGAAACACCATATATTTT. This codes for CASSLDRTTGNTIYF.